Listed here are 4 T cell receptor beta chains from one sample, sequenced in a study of blood T cell repertoires in COVID-19. Here immunoSEQ multiplex PCR was the method, and the copy in TCRdb shows in-frame clones only, minus some. The sample lists about 49,000 clones, around 81% seen once, with approximately 20% in the top ten. Specimen: peripheral blood. These TCRs come from a woman at least 80 years old with COVID-19, enrolled during active disease.

J is TRBJ2-1 and V is TRBV9; 8 positions agree with TRBD2. V lost 3 bases to trimming and J lost 5 bases; unmatched junction nucleotides: 13. Germline V CDR1 and CDR2: SGDLS, YYNGEE. This CDR3 spans 17 amino acids. As DNA, the CDR3 is TGTGCCAGCAGCGCCGAATTGGGGGCGGGAGGAAACAATGAGCAGTTCTTC. Translation gives CASSAELGAGGNNEQFF.

This clone was detected once. The genes are TRBV30 and TRBJ2-7; 7 positions agree with TRBD2. The CDR3 consists of 15 residues. Looked up from germline, CDR1 is GTSNPN and CDR2 is SVGIG (reference sequence). V was clipped by 4 bases and J by 6 bases; unmatched bases: 15. The CDR3 loop reads CAWTRKGGGKLEQYF. Written as DNA, the CDR3 is TGTGCCTGGACCCGAAAGGGCGGGGGAAAACTCGAGCAGTACTTC.

The chain couples TRBV2 to TRBJ2-7, with 8 bases identical to TRBD2. The V segment lost 9 bases and the J segment 2 bases; nucleotides outside the gene matches: 12. This CDR3 contains 15 residues. Per germline, CDR1 SNHLY and CDR2 FYNNEI. CDR3 in DNA: TGTGCCAGGTCCTTCGGGGCGGGAGGCACCTACGAGCAGTACTTC. This sequence encodes CARSFGAGGTYEQYF.

The rearrangement uses TRBV2 and TRBJ2-5; D unclear. Germline V gene data show CDR1 as SNHLY and CDR2 as FYNNEI. This CDR3 has 12 residues. The germline V and J ends were trimmed by 4 bases and 2 bases, with 5 bases remaining between them. CDR3 in amino acids: CASSAQQETQYF. The CDR3 region has the DNA TGTGCCAGCAGTGCCCAACAAGAGACCCAGTACTTC. The variable domain in full, completed from reference TRBV2 and TRBJ2-5, reads EPEVTQTPSHQVTQMGQEVILRCVPISNHLYFYWYRQILGQKVEFLVSFYNNEISEKSEIFDDQFSVERPDGSNFTLKIRSTKLEDSAMYFCASSAQQETQYFGPGTRLLVL.